This T cell receptor beta chain came from a study of tumor-infiltrating lymphocytes in primary liver carcinoma. Germline DNA was also extracted, with blood RNA taken from unsorted whole blood. CDR1 and CDR2 from the germline V gene are MGHRA and YSYEKL. The CDR3 sequence is 16 residues long. V lost 7 bases, J lost 0 bases, and 16 bases lay in between. Constant-region priming of roughly 490 ng total RNA yielded TCR beta cDNA. Libraries for TCR beta were built through three nested multiplex PCR rounds, which together made up a slightly modified ARM-PCR procedure. The first two PCR rounds used TRBV1-TRBV30 primers with a Cbeta primer, nine to eleven cycles each. TCRdb recomputed calls from the multiplex PCR reads with MiXCR, one row per CDR3 protein. The sample holds approximately 340,000 distinct CDR3 sequences, almost 65% seen once. Ten or more counts support this clonotype.

Sequencing input: peripheral blood. This chain links TRBV4-1 with TRBJ2-1, with unresolved D. The source of this sequence is a middle-aged man with primary liver carcinoma and hepatitis B virus infection. CDR3 nucleotides: TGCGCCAGCAAAAGGTTAGGGCCTCTCTCCTACAATGAGCAGTTCTTC. Amino acid sequence: CASKRLGPLSYNEQFF.